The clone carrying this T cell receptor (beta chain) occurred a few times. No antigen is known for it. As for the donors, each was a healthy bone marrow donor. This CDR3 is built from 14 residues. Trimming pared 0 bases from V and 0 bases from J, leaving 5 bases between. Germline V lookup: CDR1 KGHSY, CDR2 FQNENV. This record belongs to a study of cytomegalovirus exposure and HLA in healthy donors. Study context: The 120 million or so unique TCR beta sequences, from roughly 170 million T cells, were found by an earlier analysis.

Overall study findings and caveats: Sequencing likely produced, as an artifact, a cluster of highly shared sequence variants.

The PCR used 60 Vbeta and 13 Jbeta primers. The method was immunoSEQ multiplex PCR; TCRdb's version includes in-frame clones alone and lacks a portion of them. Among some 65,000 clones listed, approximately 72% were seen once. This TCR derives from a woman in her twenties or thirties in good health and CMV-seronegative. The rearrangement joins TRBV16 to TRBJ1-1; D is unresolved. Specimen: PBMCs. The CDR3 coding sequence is TGTGCCAGCAGCCAATCGACTGTGAACACTGAAGCTTTCTTT. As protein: CASSQSTVNTEAFF.